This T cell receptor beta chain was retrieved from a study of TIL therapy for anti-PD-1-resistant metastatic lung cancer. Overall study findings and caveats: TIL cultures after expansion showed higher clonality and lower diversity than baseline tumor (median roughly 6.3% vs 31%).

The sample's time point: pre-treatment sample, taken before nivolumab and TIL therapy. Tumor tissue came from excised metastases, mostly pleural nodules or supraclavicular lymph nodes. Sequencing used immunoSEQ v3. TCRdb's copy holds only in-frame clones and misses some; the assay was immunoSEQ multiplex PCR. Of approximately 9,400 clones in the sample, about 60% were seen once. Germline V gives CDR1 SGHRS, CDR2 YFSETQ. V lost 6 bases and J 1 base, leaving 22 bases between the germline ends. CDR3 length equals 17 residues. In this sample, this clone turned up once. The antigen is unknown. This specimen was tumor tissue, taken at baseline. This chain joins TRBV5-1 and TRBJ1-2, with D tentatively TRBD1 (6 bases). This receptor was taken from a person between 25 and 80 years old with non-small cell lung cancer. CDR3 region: CASNRGGLGDINYGYTF. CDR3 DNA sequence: TGCGCCAGCAATCGGGGCGGATTGGGGGACATTAACTATGGCTACACCTTC.